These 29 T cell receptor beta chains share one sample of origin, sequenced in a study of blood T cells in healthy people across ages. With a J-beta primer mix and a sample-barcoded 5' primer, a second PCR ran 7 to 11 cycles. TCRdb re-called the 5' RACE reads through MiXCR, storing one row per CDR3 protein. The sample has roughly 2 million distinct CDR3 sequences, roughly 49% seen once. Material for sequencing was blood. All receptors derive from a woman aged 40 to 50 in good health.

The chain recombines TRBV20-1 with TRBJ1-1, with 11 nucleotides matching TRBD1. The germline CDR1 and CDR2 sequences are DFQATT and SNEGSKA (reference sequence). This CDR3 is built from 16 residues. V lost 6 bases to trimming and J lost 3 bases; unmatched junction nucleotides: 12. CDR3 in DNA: TGCAGTGCCCCCGGGCGGGACAGGGGGGTGGACACTGAAGCTTTCTTT. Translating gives CSAPGRDRGVDTEAFF.

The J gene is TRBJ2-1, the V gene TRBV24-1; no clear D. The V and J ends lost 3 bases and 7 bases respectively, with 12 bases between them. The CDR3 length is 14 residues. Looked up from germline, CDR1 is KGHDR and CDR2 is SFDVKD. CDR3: CATSDGSFFNEQFF. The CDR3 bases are TGTGCCACCAGTGATGGGTCCTTTTTTAATGAGCAGTTCTTC.

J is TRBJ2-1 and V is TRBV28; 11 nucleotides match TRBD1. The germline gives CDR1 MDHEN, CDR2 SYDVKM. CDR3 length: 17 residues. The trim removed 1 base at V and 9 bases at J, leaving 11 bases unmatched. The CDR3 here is CASSLSAFGQGAGEQFF. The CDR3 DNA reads TGTGCCAGCAGTTTATCTGCCTTCGGACAGGGGGCTGGTGAGCAGTTCTTC.

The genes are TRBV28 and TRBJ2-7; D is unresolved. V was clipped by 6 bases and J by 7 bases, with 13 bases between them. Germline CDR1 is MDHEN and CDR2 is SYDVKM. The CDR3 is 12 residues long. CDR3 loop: CASRAQFYEQYF. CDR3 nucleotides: TGTGCCAGCAGGGCCCAGTTCTATGAGCAGTACTTC.

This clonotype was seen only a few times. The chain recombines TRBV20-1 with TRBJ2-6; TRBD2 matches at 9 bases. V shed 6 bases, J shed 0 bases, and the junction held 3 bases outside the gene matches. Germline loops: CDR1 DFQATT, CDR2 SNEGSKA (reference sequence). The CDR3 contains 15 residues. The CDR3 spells CSALAGASGANVLTF. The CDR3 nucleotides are TGCAGTGCGTTAGCGGGGGCCTCTGGGGCCAACGTCCTGACTTTC.

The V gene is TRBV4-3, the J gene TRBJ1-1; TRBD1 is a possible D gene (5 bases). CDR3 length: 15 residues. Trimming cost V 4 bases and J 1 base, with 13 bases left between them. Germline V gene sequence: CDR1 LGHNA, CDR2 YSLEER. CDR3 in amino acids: CASSRNTGSNTEAFF. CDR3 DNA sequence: TGCGCCAGCAGCCGAAATACAGGTTCGAACACTGAAGCTTTCTTT.

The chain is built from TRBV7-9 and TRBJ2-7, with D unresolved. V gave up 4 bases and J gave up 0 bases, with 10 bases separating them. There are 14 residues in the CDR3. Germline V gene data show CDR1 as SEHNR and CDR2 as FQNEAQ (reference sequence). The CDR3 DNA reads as TGTGCCAGCAGCTCCGGAAAGCTCTCCTACGAGCAGTACTTC. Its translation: CASSSGKLSYEQYF.

The CDR3 nucleotides read TGTGCCAGCAGTTACCGCCAGACAGGGTATGAAAAACTGTTTTTT. This encodes CASSYRQTGYEKLFF. The chain uses TRBV6-5 and TRBJ1-4; 7 bases align to TRBD1. With 2 bases clipped from V and 6 bases from J, the junction kept 6 bases outside the gene matches. This CDR3 is built from 15 residues. Germline V gene data show CDR1 as MNHEY and CDR2 as SVGAGI.

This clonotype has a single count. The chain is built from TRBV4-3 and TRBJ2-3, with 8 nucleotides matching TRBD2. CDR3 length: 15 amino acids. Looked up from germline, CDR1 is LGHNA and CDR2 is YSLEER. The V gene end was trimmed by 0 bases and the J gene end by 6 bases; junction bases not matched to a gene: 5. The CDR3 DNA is TGCGCCAGCAGCCAAGATGGGACTAGAGGCGATACGCAGTATTTT. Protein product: CASSQDGTRGDTQYF.

The CDR3 DNA sequence: TGTGCCAGCAGCTTAGGCGGGAGCAGGGCCGATTCACCCCTCCACTTT. It specifies CASSLGGSRADSPLHF. J is TRBJ1-6 and V is TRBV7-9; D might be TRBD1 (5 bases). The germline V gene encodes CDR1 SEHNR and CDR2 FQNEAQ (reference sequence). The CDR3 sequence is 16 residues long. The germline V and J ends were trimmed by 1 base and 8 bases, with 15 bases remaining between them.

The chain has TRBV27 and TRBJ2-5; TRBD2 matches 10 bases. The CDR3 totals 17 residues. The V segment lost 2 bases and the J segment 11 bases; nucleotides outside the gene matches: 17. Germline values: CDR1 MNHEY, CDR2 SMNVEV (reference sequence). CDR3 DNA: TGTGCCAGCAGTTTAATCTTGCCGGCTAGCGGGGGAAATGAGCAGTACTTC. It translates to CASSLILPASGGNEQYF.

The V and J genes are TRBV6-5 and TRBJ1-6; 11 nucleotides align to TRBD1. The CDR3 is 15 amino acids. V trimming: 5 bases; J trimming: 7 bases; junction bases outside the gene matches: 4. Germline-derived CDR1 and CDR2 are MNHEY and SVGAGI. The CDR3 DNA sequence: TGTGCCAGCAGTCAGGACAGGGGGCAAAATTCACCCCTCCACTTT. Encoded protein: CASSQDRGQNSPLHF.

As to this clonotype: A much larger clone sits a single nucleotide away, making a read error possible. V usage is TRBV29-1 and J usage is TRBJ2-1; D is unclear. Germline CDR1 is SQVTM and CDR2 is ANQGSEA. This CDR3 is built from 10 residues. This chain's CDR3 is CSVEDREQLF. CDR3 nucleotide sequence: TGCAGCGTTGAAGATCGCGAGCAGCTCTTC.

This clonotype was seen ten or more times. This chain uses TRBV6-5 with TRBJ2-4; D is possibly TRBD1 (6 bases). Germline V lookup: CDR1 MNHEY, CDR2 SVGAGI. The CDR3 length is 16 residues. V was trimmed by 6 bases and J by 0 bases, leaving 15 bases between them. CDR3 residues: CASSRDITLAKNIQYF. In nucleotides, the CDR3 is TGTGCCAGCAGCCGGGACATAACACTAGCCAAAAACATTCAGTACTTC.

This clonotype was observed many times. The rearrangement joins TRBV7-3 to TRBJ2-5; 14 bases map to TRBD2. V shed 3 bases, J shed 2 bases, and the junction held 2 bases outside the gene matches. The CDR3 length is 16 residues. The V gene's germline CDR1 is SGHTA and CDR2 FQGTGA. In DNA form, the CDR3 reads TGTGCCAGCAGCTTCGGGACTAGCGGGGGACAAGAGACCCAGTACTTC. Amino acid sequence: CASSFGTSGGQETQYF.

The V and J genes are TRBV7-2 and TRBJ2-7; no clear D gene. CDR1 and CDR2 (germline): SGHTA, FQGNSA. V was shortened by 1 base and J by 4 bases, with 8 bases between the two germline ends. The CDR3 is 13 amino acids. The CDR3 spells CASSLDITYEQYF. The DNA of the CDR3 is TGTGCCAGCAGCTTAGACATAACGTACGAGCAGTACTTC.

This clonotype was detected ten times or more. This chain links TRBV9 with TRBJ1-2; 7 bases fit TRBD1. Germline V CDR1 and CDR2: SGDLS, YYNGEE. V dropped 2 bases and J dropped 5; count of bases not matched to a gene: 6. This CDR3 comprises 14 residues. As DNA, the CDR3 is TGTGCCAGCAGCGTCGACAGGGCGCCTTATGGCTACACCTTC. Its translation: CASSVDRAPYGYTF. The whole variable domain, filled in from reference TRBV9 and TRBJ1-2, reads DSGVTQTPKHLITATGQRVTLRCSPRSGDLSVYWYQQSLDQGLQFLIQYYNGEERAKGNILERFSAQQFPDLHSELNLSSLELGDSALYFCASSVDRAPYGYTFGSGTRLTVV.

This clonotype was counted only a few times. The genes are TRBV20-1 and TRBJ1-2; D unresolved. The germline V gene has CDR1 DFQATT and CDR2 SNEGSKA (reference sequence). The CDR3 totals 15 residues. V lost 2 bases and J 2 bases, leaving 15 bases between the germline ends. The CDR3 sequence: CSARHGEPSNYGYTF. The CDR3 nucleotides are TGCAGTGCTAGACACGGCGAACCTTCAAACTATGGCTACACCTTC.

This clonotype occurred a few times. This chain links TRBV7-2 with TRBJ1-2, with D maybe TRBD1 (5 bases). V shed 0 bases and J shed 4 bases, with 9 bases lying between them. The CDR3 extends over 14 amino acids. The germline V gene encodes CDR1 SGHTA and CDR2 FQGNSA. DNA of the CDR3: TGTGCCAGCAGCTTAGCAGACAGATCCTATGGCTACACCTTC. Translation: CASSLADRSYGYTF.

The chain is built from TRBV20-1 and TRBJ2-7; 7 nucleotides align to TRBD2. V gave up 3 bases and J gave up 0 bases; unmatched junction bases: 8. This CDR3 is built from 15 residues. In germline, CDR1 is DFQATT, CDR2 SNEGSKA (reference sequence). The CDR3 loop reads CSARGGTFSSYEQYF. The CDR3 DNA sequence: TGCAGTGCTAGGGGAGGGACCTTTAGCTCCTACGAGCAGTACTTC.

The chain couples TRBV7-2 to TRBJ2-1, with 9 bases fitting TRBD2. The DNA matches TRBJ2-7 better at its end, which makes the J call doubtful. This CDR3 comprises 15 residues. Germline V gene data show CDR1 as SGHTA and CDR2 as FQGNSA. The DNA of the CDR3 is TGTGCCAGCAGACCGCGGGGGGGCTCCTACAATGAGCAGTACTTC. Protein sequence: CASRPRGGSYNEQYF.

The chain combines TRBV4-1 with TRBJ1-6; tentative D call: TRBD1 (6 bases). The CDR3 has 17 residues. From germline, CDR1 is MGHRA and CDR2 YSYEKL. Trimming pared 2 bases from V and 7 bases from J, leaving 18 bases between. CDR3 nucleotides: TGCGCCAGCAGCCAAAAATCAGGGGCAGGGAGAAATTCACCCCTCCACTTT. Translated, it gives CASSQKSGAGRNSPLHF.

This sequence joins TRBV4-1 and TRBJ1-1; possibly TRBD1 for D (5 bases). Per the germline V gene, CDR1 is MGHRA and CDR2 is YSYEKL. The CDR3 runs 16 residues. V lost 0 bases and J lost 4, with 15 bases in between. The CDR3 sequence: CASSQDMGQLGTEAFF. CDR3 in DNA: TGCGCCAGCAGCCAAGATATGGGGCAGCTAGGCACTGAAGCTTTCTTT.

The CDR3 DNA reads as TGCGCCAGCAGCTTGGGGACTACCGCGGCCGGGACAGATACGCAGTATTTT. Translation gives CASSLGTTAAGTDTQYF. The chain has TRBV5-1 and TRBJ2-3, with TRBD2 as a possible D gene (6 bases). V shed 0 bases and J shed 3 bases, with 17 bases lying between them. Germline V lookup: CDR1 SGHRS, CDR2 YFSETQ. This CDR3 is 17 amino acids long.

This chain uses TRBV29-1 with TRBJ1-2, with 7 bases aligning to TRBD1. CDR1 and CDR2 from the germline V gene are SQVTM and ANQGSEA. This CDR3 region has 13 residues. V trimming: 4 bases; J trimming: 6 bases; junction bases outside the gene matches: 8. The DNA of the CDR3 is TGCAGCGTTGTCAGGGGGGGTCACAATGGCTACACCTTC. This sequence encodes CSVVRGGHNGYTF.

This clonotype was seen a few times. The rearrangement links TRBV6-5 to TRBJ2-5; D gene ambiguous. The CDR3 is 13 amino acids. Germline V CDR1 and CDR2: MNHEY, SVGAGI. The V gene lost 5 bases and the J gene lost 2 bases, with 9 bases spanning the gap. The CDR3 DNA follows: TGTGCCAGCAGTGTACTAAGGCAAGAGACCCAGTACTTC. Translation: CASSVLRQETQYF.

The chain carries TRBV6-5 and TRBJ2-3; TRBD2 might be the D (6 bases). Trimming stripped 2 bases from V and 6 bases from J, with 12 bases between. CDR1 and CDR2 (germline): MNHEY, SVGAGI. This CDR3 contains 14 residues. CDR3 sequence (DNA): TGTGCCAGCAGTTACGCGGGATTGGGGGATACGCAGTATTTT. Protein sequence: CASSYAGLGDTQYF.

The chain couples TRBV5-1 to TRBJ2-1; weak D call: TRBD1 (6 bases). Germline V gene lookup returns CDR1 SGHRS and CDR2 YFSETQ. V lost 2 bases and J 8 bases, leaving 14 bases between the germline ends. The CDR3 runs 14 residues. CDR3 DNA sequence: TGCGCCAGCAGCTTTTACGGGACAAGTGATGAGCAGTTCTTC. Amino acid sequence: CASSFYGTSDEQFF.

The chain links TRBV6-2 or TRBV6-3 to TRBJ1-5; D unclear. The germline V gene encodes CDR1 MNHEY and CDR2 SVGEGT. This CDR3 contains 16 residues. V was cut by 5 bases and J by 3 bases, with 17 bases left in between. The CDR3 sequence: CASSVRRGVNNQPQHF. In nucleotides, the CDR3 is TGTGCCAGCAGTGTTAGACGCGGTGTTAACAATCAGCCCCAGCATTTT.